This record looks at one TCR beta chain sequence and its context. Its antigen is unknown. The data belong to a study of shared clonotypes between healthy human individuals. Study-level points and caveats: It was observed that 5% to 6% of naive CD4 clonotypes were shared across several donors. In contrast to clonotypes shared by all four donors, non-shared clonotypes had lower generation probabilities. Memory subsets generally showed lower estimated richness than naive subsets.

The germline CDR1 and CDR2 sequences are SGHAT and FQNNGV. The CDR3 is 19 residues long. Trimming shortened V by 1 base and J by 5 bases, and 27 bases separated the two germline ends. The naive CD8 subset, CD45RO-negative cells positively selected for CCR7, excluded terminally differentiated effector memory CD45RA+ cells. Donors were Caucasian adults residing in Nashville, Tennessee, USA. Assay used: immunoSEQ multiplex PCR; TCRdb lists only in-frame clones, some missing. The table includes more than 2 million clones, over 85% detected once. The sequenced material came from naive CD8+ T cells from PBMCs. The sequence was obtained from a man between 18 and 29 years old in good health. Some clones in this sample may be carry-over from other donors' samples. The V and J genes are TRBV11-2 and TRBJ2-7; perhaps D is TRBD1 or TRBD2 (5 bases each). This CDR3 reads CASSLVARIDGTPSDEQYF. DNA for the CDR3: TGTGCCAGCAGCTTAGTGGCCCGCATCGACGGGACCCCTTCCGACGAGCAGTACTTC.